This record looks at one TCR beta chain sequence and its context. This specimen belongs to a study of patients and donors after allogeneic stem cell transplantation. MiXCR was run by TCRdb on the RT-PCR reads, yielding one entry per CDR3 protein. The sample carries 15,000 or so distinct CDR3 sequences, approximately 30% recorded once. The CDR3 is 11 residues long. The V gene lost 2 bases and the J gene lost 4 bases, with 2 bases spanning the gap. Input material: blood, either unsorted or a sorted T cell fraction (not recorded which). The J gene is TRBJ1-1, the V gene TRBV12-3 or TRBV12-4; D gene uncertain. The receptor's source is a human donor who was either an allogeneic HSCT recipient or a stem cell or donor lymphocyte infusion donor (not recorded which). It is not recorded whose cells these are; they may come from a transplant donor. CDR3 loop: CASSLSTEAFF. The CDR3 DNA is TGTGCCAGCAGTTTAAGCACTGAAGCTTTCTTT.